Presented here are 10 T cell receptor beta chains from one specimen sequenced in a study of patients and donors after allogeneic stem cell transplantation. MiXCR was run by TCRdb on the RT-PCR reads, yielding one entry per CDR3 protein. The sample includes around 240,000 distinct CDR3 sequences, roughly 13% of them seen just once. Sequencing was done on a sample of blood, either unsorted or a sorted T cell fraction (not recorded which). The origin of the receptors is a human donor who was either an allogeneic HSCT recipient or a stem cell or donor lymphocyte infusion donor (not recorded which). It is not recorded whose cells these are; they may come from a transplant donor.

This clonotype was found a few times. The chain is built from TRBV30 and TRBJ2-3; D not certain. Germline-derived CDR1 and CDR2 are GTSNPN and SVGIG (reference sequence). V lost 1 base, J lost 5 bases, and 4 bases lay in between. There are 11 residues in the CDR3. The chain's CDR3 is CAWSGVDTQYF. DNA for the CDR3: TGTGCCTGGAGTGGTGTAGATACGCAGTATTTT.

The CDR3 sequence is CAIRNRDRESYEQYF. CDR3 DNA sequence: TGTGCCATCAGAAACAGGGACAGGGAATCGTACGAGCAGTACTTC. V gene TRBV10-3 combines with J gene TRBJ2-7; 9 nucleotides agree with TRBD1. V shed 6 bases and J 4 bases; nucleotides not matched to a gene: 10. This CDR3 is built from 15 residues. Germline V gene sequence: CDR1 ENHRY, CDR2 SYGVKD.

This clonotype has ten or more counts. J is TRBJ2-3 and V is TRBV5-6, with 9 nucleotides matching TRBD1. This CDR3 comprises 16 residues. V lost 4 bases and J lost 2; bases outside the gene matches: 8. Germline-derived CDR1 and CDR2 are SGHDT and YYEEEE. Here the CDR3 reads CASSAGQGGFTDTQYF. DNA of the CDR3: TGTGCCAGCAGCGCGGGACAGGGAGGATTCACAGATACGCAGTATTTT.

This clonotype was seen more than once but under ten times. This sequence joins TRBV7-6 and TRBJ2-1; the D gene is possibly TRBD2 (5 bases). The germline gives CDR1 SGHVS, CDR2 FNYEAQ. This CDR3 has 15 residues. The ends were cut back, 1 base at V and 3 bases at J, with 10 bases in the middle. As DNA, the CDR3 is TGTGCCAGCAGCTTAGGTAGCGAGATCTACAATGAGCAGTTCTTC. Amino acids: CASSLGSEIYNEQFF. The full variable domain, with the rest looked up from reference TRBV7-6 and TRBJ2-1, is GAGVSQSPRYKVTKRGQDVALRCDPISGHVSLYWYRQALGQGPEFLTYFNYEAQQDKSGLPNDRFSAERPEGSISTLTIQRTEQRDSAMYRCASSLGSEIYNEQFFGPGTRLTVL.

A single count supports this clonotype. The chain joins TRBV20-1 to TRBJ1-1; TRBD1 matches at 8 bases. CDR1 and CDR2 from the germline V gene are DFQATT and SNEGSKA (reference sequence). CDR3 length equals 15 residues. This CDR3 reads CISGSSGGKGTEAFF. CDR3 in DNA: TGCATCTCTGGATCATCAGGGGGCAAAGGCACTGAAGCTTTCTTT.

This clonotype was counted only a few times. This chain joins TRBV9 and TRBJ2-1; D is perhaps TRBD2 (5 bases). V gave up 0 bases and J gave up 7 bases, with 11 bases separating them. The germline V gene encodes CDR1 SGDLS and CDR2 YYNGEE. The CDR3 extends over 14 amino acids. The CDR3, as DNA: TGTGCCAGCAGCGTAGGAGAGGGTTGGAATGAGCAGTTCTTC. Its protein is CASSVGEGWNEQFF.

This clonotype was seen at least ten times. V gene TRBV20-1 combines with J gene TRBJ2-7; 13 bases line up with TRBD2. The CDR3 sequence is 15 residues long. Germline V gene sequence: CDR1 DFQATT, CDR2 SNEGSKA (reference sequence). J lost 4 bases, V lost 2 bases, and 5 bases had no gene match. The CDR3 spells CSARPGLAGAYEQYF. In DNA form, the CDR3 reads TGCAGTGCTAGACCCGGACTAGCGGGAGCTTACGAGCAGTACTTC.

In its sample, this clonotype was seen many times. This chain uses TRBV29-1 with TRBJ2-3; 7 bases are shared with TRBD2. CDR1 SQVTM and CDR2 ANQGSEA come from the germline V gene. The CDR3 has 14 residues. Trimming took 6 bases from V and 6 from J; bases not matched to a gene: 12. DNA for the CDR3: TGCAGCGTCCCGGGAGGAACGGGTCCGGATACGCAGTATTTT. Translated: CSVPGGTGPDTQYF.

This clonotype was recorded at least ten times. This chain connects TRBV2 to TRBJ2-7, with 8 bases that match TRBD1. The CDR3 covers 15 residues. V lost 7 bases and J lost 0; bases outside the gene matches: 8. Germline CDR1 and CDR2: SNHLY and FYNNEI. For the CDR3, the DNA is TGTGCCAGCACCCGGGACAGGACCTCCTCCTACGAGCAGTACTTC. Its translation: CASTRDRTSSYEQYF. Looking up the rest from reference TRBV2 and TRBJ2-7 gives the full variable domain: EPEVTQTPSHQVTQMGQEVILRCVPISNHLYFYWYRQILGQKVEFLVSFYNNEISEKSEIFDDQFSVERPDGSNFTLKIRSTKLEDSAMYFCASTRDRTSSYEQYFGPGTRLTVT.

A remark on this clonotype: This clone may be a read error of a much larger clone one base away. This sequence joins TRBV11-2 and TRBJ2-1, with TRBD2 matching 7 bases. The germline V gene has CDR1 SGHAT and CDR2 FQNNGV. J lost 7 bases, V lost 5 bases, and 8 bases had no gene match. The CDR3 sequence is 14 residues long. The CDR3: CASSTGLGLNEQFF. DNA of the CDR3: TGTGCCAGCAGCACTGGACTAGGTTTGAATGAGCAGTTCTTC.